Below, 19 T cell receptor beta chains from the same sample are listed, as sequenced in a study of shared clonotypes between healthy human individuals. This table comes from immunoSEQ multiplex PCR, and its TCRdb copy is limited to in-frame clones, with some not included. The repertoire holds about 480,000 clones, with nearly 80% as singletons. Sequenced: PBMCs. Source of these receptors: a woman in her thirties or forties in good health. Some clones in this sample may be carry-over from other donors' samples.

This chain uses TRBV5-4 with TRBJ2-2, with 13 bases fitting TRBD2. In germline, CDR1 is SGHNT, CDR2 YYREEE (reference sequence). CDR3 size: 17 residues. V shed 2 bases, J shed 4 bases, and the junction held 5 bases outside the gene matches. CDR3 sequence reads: CASSLLAGGSVTGELFF. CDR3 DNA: TGTGCCAGCAGCTTACTAGCGGGAGGGTCAGTCACCGGGGAGCTGTTTTTT.

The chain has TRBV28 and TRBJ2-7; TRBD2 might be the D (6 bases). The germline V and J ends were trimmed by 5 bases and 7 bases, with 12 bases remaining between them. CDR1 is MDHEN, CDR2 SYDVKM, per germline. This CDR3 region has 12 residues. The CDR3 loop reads CASSVAGREQYF. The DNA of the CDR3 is TGTGCCAGCAGTGTCGCAGGGAGGGAGCAGTACTTC.

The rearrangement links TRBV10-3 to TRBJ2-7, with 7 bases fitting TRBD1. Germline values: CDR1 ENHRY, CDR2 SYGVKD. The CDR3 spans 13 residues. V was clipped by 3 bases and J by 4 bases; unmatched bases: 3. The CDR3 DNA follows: TGTGCCATCAGTGACACAGGGGTGTACGAGCAGTACTTC. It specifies CAISDTGVYEQYF.

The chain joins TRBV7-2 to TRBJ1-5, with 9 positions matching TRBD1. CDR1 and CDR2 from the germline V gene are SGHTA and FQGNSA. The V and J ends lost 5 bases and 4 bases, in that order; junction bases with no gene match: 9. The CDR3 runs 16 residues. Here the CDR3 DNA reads TGTGCCAGCAGCGCGGGACAGGGCGGACGAAATCAGCCCCAGCATTTT. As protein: CASSAGQGGRNQPQHF.

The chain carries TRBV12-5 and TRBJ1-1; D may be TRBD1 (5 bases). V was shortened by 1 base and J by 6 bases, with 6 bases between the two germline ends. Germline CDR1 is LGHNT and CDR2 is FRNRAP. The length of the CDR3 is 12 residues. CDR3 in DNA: TGTGCTAGTGGTTTGGGGGGGGCTGAAGCTTTCTTT. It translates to CASGLGGAEAFF.

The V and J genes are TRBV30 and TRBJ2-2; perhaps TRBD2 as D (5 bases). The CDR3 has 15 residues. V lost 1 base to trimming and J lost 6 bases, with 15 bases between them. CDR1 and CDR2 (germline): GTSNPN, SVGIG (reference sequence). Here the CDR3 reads CAWSGVGGGPGELFF. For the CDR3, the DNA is TGTGCCTGGAGTGGGGTCGGAGGTGGACCCGGGGAGCTGTTTTTT.

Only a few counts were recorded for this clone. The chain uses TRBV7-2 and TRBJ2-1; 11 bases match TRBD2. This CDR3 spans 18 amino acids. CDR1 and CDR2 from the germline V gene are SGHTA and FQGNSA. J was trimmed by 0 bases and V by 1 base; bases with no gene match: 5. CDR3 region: CASSLGTSGFSSYNEQFF. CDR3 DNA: TGTGCCAGCAGCTTAGGGACTAGCGGGTTTAGCTCCTACAATGAGCAGTTCTTC.

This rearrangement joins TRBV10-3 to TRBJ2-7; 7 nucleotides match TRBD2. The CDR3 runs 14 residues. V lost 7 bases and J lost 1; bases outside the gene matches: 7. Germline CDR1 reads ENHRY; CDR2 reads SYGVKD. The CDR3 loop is CAIKGAGESYEQYF. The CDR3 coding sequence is TGTGCCATCAAAGGTGCGGGAGAGTCCTACGAGCAGTACTTC.

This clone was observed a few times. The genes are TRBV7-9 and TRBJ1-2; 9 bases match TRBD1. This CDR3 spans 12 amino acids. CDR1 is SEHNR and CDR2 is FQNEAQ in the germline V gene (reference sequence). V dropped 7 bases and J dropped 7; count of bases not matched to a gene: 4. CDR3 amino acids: CASNGQGTGYTF. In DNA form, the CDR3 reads TGTGCCAGCAACGGACAGGGGACTGGCTACACCTTC.

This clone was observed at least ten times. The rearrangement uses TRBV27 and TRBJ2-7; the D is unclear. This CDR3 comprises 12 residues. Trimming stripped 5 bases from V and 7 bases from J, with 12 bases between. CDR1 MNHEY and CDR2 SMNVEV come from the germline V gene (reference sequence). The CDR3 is CASSPEVREQYF. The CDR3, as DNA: TGTGCCAGCAGTCCCGAGGTGAGGGAGCAGTACTTC.

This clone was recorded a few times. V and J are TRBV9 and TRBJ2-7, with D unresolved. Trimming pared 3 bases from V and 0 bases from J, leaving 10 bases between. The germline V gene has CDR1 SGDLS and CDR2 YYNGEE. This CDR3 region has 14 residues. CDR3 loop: CASSETPGSYEQYF. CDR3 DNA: TGTGCCAGCAGCGAGACGCCTGGCTCCTACGAGCAGTACTTC.

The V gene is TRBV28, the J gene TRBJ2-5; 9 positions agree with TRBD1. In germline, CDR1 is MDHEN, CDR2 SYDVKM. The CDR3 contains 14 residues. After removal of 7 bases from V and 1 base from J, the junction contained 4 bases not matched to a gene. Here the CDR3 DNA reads TGTGCCAGCAAGGACAGGGGTCCCCAAGAGACCCAGTACTTC. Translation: CASKDRGPQETQYF. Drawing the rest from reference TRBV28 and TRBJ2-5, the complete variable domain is DVKVTQSSRYLVKRTGEKVFLECVQDMDHENMFWYRQDPGLGLRLIYFSYDVKMKEKGDIPEGYSVSREKKERFSLILESASTNQTSMYLCASKDRGPQETQYFGPGTRLLVL.

CDR3 nucleotide sequence: TGTGCCAGCAGTGCCGGGATTTACGGCAATGAGCAGTTCTTC. Its protein is CASSAGIYGNEQFF. The chain joins TRBV6-4 to TRBJ2-1; tentative D call: TRBD2 (5 bases). This CDR3 has 14 residues. The germline gives CDR1 MRHNA, CDR2 SNTAGT. Between the trimmed V and J ends, which lost 4 bases and 6 bases, there was a span of 13 bases.

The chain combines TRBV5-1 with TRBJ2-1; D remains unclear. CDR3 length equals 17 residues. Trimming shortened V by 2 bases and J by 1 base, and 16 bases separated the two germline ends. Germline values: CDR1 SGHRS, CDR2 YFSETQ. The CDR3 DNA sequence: TGCGCCAGCAGCTTAACGGCAGGTGGGAAGTCCTACAATGAGCAGTTCTTC. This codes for CASSLTAGGKSYNEQFF.

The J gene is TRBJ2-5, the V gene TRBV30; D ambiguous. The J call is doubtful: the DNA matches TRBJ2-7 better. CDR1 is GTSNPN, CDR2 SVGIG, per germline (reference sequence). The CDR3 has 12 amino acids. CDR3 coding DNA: TGTGCCTGGAGCTACAATCTAGGCGAGCAGTACTTC. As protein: CAWSYNLGEQYF.

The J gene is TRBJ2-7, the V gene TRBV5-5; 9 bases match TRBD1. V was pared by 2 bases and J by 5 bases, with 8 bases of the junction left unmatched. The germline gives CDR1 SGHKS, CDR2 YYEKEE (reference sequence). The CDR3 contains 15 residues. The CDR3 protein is CASSFEGQGRDEQYF. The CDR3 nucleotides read TGTGCCAGCAGCTTTGAGGGACAGGGACGAGACGAGCAGTACTTC. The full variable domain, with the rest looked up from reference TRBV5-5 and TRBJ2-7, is DAGVTQSPTHLIKTRGQQVTLRCSPISGHKSVSWYQQVLGQGPQFIFQYYEKEERGRGNFPDRFSARQFPNYSSELNVNALLLGDSALYLCASSFEGQGRDEQYFGPGTRLTVT.

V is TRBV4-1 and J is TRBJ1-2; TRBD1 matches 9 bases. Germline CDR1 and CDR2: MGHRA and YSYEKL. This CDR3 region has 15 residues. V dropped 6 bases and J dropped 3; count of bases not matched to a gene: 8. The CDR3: CASRDRGRGDYGYTF. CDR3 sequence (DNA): TGCGCCAGCAGGGACAGGGGCCGGGGGGACTATGGCTACACCTTC.

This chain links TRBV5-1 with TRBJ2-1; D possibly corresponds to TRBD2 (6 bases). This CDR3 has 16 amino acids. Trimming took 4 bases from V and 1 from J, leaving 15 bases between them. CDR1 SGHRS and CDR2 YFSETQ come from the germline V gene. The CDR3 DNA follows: TGCGCCAGCAGCCCGGAGGGGCCCACATCCTACAATGAGCAGTTCTTC. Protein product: CASSPEGPTSYNEQFF.

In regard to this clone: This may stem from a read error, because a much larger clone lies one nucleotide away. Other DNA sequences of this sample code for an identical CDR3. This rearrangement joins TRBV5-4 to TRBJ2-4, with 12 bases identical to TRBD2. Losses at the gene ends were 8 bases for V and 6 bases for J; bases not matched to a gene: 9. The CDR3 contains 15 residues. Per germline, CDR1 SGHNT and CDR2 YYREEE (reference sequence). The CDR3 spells CASSHQTSGRNIQYF. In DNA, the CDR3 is TGTGCCAGTAGCCACCAGACTAGCGGGAGAAACATTCAGTACTTC. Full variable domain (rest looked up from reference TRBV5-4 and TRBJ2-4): ETGVTQSPTHLIKTRGQQVTLRCSSQSGHNTVSWYQQALGQGPQFIFQYYREEENGRGNFPPRFSGLQFPNYSSELNVNALELDDSALYLCASSHQTSGRNIQYFGAGTRLSVL.